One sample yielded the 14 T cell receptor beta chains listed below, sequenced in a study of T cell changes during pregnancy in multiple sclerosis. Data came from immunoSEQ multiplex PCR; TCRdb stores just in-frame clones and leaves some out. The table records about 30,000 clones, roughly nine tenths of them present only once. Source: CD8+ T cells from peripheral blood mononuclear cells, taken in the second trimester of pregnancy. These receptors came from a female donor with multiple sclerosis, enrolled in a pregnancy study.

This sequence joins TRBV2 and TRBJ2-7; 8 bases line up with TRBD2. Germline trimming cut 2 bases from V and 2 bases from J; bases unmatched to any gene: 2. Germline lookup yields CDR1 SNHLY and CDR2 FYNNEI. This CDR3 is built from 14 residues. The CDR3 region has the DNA TGTGCCAGCAGTGAAACAGCGGGAGCCTACGAGCAGTACTTC. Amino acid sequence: CASSETAGAYEQYF.

DNA of the CDR3: TGTGCCAGCAGCTTAGCCATTAACACTGAAGCTTTCTTT. Protein: CASSLAINTEAFF. The V and J genes are TRBV11-2 and TRBJ1-1, with no clear D. CDR1 SGHAT and CDR2 FQNNGV come from the germline V gene. The CDR3 is 13 residues long. Deletions cut 1 base from V and 2 bases from J, with 5 bases between.

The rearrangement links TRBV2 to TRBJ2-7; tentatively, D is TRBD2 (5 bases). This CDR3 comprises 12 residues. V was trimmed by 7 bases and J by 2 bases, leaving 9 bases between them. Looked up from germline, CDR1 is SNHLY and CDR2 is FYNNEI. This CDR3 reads CASTAGTYEQYF. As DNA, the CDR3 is TGTGCCAGCACTGCCGGGACCTACGAGCAGTACTTC.

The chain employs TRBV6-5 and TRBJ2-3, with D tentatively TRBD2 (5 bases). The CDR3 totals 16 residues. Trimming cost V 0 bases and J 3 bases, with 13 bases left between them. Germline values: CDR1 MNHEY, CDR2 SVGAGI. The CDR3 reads CASSYSSGVLTDTQYF. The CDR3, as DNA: TGTGCCAGCAGTTACTCGTCCGGGGTACTGACAGATACGCAGTATTTT.

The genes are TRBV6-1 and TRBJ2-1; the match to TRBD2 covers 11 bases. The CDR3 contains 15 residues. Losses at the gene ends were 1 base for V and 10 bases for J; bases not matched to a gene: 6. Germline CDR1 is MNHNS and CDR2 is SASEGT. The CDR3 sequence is CASSEGLGLAVEQFF. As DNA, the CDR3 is TGTGCCAGCAGTGAAGGATTGGGACTAGCGGTAGAGCAGTTCTTC.

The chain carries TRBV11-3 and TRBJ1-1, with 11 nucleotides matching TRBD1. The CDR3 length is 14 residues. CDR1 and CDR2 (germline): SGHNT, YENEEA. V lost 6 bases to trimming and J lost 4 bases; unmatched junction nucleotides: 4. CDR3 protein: CASSPGTGGTEAFF. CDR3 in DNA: TGTGCCAGCAGTCCCGGGACAGGGGGCACTGAAGCTTTCTTT.

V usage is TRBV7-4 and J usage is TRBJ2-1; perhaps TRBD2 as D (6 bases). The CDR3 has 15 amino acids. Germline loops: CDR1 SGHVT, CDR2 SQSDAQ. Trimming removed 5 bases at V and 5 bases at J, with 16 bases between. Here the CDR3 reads CASSHGDLSHNEQFF. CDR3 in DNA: TGTGCCAGCAGCCACGGGGACTTAAGTCACAATGAGCAGTTCTTC.

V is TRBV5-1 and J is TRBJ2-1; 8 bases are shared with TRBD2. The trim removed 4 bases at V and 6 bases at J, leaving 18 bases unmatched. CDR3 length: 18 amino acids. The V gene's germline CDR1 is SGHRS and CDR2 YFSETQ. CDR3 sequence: CASSHGAFSGSFLNEQFF. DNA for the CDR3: TGCGCCAGCAGCCACGGGGCCTTCAGCGGGAGTTTTCTCAATGAGCAGTTCTTC.

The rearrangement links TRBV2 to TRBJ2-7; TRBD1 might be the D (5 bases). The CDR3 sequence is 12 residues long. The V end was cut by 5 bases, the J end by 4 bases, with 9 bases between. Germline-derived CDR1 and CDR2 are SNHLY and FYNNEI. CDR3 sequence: CASSRTNYEQYF. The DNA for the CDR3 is TGTGCCAGCAGTCGGACAAATTACGAGCAGTACTTC.

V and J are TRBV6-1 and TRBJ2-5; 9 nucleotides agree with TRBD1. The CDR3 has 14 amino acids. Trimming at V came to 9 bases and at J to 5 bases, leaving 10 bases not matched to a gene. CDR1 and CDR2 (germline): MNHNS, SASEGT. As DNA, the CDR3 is TGTGCCAGTGGAACCGGACAGGGGACGGAGACCCAGTACTTC. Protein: CASGTGQGTETQYF.

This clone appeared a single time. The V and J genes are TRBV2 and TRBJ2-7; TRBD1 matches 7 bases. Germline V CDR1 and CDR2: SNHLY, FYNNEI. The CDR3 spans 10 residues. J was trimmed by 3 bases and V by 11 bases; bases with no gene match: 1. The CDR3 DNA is TGTGCCGCAGGGGGCTACGAGCAGTACTTC. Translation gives CAAGGYEQYF.

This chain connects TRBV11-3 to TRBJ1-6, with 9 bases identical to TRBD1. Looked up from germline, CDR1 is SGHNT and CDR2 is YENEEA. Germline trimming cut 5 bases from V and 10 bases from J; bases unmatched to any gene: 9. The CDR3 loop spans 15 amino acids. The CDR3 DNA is TGTGCCAGCAGCCGACGGACAGGGGAAGGATCACCCCTCCACTTT. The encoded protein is CASSRRTGEGSPLHF.

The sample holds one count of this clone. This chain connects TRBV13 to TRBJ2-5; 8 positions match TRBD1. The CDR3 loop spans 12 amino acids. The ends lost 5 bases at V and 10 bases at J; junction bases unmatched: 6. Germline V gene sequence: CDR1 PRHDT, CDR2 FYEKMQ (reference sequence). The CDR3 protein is CASSGQGRIQYF. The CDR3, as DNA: TGTGCCAGCAGCGGACAGGGCAGGATCCAGTACTTC.

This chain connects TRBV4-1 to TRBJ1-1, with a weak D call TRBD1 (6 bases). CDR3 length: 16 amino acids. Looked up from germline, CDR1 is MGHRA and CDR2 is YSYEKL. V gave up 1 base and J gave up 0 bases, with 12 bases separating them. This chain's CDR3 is CASSQAPGHLNTEAFF. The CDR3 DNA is TGCGCCAGCAGCCAAGCCCCGGGACACTTGAACACTGAAGCTTTCTTT.